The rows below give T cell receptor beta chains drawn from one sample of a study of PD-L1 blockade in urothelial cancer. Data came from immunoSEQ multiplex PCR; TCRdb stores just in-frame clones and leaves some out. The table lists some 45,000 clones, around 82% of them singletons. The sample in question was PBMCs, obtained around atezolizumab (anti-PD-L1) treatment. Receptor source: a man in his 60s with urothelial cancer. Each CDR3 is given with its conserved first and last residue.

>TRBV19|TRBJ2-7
CASSIGQYSYEQYF
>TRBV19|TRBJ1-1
CASSFKGLQGIGTEAFF
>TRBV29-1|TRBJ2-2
CSVDWAGGKTGELFF
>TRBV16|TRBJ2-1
CASSPSGEQFF
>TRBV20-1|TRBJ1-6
CSALLLPPLHF
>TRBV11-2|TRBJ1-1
CASSLEVRGGRRNTEAFF
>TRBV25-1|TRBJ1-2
CASSLTGRNYGYTF
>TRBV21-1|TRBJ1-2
CASSKVPGKYSHGTPYGYTF
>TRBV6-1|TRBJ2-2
CASRGTGMNTGELFF
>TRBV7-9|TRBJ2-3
CASSLTSGGSDTQYF
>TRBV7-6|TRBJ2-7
CASSLSRGSEQYF
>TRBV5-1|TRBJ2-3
CASSLVRGRGSDTQYF
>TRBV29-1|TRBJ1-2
CSVEDLSGYTF
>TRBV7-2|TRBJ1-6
CASSSNSPLHF
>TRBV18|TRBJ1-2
CASSPPGQGTNYGYTF
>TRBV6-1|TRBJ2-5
CASTTVTGLLETQYF
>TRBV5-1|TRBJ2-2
CASSFGRGTGSPGELFF
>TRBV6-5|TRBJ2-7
CASSPGGISYEQYF
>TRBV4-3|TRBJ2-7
CASSQDRSGRRSEQYF
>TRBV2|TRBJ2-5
CASSDRGRGDQETQYF
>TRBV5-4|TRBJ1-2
CASSSGQLAYGYTF
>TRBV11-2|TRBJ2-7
CASSLTETYEQYF
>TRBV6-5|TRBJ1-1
CASTLTGTNTEAFF
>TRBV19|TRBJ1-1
CASTGPMNTEAFF
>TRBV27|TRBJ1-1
CASSFSVDTEAFF
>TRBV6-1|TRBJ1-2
CASSEDRAPYGYTF
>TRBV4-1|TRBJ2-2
CASSPHLTGGIGNTGELFF
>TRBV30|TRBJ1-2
CAWSIGRTGIYGYTF
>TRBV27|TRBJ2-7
CASSTPRRDRASEQYF
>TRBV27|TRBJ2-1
CASRTIAGTGYNEQFF
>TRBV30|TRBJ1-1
CACGDFEAFF
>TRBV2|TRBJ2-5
CASQVGGIRETQYF
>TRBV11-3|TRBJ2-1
CASSPGGVLLDEQFF
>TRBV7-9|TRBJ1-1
CASSPRTGPNLAFF
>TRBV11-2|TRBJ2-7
CASSLTGTVHEQYF
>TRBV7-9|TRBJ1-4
CASSQTGGGGEKLFF
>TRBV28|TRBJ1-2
CASSSNRLPYGYTF
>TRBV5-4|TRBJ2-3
CASSLALAGTDTQYF
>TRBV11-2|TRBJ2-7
CASSSSSFYEQYF
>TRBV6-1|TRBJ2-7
CASRTGSSYEQYF
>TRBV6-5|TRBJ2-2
CASSYQGSTGELFF
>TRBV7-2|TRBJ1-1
CASSSTGQSEAFF
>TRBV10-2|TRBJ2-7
CASGWTGDYEQYF
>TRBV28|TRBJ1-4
CASSPTGRTSLVF
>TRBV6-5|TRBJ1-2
CASSYEANYGYTF
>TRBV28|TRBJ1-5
CASLDRGQGNQPQHF
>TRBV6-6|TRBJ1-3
CASSPTGNTIYF
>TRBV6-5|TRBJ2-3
CASSYGLTTDTQYF
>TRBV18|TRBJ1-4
CASSPLGGTNEKLFF
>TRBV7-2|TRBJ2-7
CASSPERGGHTYEQYF